This T cell receptor (beta chain) was identified in a study of graft-versus-host responses after intestinal transplantation. About the study: In this cohort, recipients had multivisceral, liver-intestinal, or isolated intestinal transplants. Each patient got anti-thymocyte globulin induction, then tacrolimus and steroids for approximately 3 years. Study conclusions and caveats: Within the allografts of patients who had graft-donor T cell macrochimerism, graft-versus-host to host-versus-graft clonal ratios were high. Recipient marrow harbored GvH clones, some of which surfaced first in ileum or blood.

Clones were read by immunoSEQ multiplex PCR, and TCRdb kept only the in-frame ones, dropping some. The data hold 10,000 to 14,000 clones, with about 80% observed a single time. This clone was picked up a small number of times. Its antigen is still unknown. Graft tissue was processed to release intraepithelial and lamina propria lymphocytes. With 0 bases clipped from V and 5 bases from J, the junction kept 8 bases outside the gene matches. CDR1 and CDR2 from the germline V gene are SGDLS and YYNGEE. The CDR3 consists of 15 residues. V and J are TRBV9 and TRBJ2-7, with 7 bases that match TRBD2. The clonotype originates from a human patient who received an intestinal transplant, so some T cells may come from the graft donor. The starting material was ileum tissue, obtained 23 days after intestinal transplant. The CDR3 loop reads CASSVVGGAGDEQYF. The DNA of the CDR3 is TGTGCCAGCAGCGTAGTGGGCGGCGCGGGGGACGAGCAGTACTTC.